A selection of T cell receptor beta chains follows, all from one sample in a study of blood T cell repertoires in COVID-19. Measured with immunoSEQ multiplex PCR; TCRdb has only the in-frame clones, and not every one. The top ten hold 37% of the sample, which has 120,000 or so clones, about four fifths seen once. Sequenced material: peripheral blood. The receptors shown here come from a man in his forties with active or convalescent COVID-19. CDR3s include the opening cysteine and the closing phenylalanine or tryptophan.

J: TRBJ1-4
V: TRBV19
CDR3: CASSDGGLYRAKLFF

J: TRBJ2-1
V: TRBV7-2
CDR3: CASSLAVSVYNEQFF

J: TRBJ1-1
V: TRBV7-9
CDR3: CASSSRRNTEAFF

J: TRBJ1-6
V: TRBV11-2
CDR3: CASSPGTPLHF

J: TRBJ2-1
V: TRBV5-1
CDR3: CARRRGNEQFF

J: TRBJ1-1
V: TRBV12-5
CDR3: CASGLMRTEKNTEAFF

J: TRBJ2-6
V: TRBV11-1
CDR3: CASSGPPGANVLTF

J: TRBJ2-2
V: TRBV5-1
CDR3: CASSTGGTGELFF

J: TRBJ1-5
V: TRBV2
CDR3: CASSESGQPQHF

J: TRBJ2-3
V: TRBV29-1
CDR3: CRTDIVPGNTDTQYF

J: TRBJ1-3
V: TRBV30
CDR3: CAWVKYRDSGNTIYF

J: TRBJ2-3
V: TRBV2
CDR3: CASDLAGATDTQYF

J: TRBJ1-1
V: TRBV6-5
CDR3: CASSYVLSSNEAFF

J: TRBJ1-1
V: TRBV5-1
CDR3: CASLGDMNTEAFF

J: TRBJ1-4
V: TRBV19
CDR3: CASSSGGTGNEKLFF